The 3 T cell receptor beta chains below come from one sample, sequenced in a study of immune cell composition in non-small cell lung cancer. TCRdb keeps only in-frame clones here, not all; method: immunoSEQ multiplex PCR. The data show about 4,900 clones, with roughly four fifths seen just once and roughly a tenth held by the top ten. Sequenced input: lung tumor tissue. The receptors originated from a human donor with non-small cell lung cancer.

The gene calls are TRBV7-9 and TRBJ1-2; 12 nucleotides agree with TRBD1. The CDR3 consists of 15 residues. The germline V gene encodes CDR1 SEHNR and CDR2 FQNEAQ (reference sequence). The V segment lost 1 base and the J segment 6 bases; nucleotides outside the gene matches: 3. The CDR3, as DNA: TGTGCCAGCAGCTTAGAGGGGACAGGGGGCGATGGCTACACCTTC. It yields the protein CASSLEGTGGDGYTF.

The chain joins TRBV5-4 to TRBJ1-4, with D hard to call. The germline CDR1 and CDR2 sequences are SGHNT and YYREEE (reference sequence). This CDR3 is 15 amino acids long. Trimming removed 0 bases at V and 5 bases at J, with 11 bases between. CDR3 in DNA: TGTGCCAGCAGCTTGGAACACAGCCCGAATGAAAAACTGTTTTTT. Residues: CASSLEHSPNEKLFF.

The chain has TRBV19 and TRBJ1-4; no definite D call. CDR1 is LNHDA and CDR2 is SQIVND in the germline V gene (reference sequence). V dropped 8 bases and J dropped 0 bases, with 10 bases sitting between them. The CDR3 sequence is 14 residues long. The CDR3 nucleotides are TGTGCCAGTCAAAGTAGCGCAACTAATGAAAAACTGTTTTTT. It encodes CASQSSATNEKLFF.